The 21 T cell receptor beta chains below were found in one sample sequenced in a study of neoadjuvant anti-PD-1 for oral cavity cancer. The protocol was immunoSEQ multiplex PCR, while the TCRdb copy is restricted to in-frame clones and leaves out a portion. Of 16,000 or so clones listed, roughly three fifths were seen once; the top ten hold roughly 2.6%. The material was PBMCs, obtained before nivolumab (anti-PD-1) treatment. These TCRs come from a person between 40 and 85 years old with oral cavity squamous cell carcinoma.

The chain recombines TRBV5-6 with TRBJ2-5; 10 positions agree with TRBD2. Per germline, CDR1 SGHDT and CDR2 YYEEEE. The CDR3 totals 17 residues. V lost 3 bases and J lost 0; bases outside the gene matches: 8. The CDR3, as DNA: TGTGCCAGCAGCTCCAGCGGGAGGGCCTCGTACCAAGAGACCCAGTACTTC. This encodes CASSSSGRASYQETQYF.

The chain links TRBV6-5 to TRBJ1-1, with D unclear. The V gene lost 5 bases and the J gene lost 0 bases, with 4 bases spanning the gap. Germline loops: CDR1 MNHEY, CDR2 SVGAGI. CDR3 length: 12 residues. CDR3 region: CASSTVNTEAFF. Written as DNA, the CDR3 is TGTGCCAGCAGTACAGTGAACACTGAAGCTTTCTTT.

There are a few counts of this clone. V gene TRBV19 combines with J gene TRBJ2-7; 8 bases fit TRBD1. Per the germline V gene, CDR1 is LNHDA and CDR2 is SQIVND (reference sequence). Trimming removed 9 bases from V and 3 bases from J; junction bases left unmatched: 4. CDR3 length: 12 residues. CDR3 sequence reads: CASKDRDYEQYF. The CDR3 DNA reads TGTGCCAGCAAGGACAGGGACTACGAGCAGTACTTC.

The CDR3 DNA reads TGTGCCAGCAGGCCCGGGACGCCAAGCTCCTACAATGAGCAGTTCTTC. Its translation: CASRPGTPSSYNEQFF. The rearrangement links TRBV6-6 to TRBJ2-1; D might be TRBD1 or TRBD2, each matching 5 bases. The ends were cut back, 6 bases at V and 0 bases at J, with 15 bases in the middle. Germline CDR1 MNHNY, CDR2 SVGAGI (reference sequence). The CDR3 spans 16 residues.

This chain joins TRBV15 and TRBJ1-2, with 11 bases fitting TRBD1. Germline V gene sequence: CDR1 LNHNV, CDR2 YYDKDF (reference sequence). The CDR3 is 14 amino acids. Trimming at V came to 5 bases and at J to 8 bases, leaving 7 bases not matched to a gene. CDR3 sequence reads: CATSRDRGIGGYTF. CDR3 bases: TGTGCCACCAGCCGGGACAGGGGGATCGGGGGCTACACCTTC.

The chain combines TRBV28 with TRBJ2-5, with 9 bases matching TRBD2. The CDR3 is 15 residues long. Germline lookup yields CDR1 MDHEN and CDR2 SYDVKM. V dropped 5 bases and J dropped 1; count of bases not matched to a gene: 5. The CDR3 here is CASSPLAGTQETQYF. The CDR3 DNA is TGTGCCAGCAGTCCCCTAGCGGGAACCCAAGAGACCCAGTACTTC. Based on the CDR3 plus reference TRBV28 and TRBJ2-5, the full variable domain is DVKVTQSSRYLVKRTGEKVFLECVQDMDHENMFWYRQDPGLGLRLIYFSYDVKMKEKGDIPEGYSVSREKKERFSLILESASTNQTSMYLCASSPLAGTQETQYFGPGTRLLVL.

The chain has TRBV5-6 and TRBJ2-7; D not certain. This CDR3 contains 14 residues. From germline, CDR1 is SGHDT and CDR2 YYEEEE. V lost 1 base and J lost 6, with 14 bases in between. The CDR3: CASSLINSLSEQYF. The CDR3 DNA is TGTGCCAGCAGCTTGATAAACAGCCTAAGCGAGCAGTACTTC.

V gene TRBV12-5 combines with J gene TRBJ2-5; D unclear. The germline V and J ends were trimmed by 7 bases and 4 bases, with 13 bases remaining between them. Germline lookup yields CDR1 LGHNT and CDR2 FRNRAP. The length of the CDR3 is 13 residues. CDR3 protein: CASARGHRETQYF. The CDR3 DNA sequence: TGTGCTAGTGCCCGTGGCCATAGAGAGACCCAGTACTTC.

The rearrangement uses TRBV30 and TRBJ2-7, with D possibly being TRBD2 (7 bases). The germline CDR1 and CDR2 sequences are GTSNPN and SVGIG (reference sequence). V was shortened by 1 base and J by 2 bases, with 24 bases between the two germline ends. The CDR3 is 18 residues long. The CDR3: CAWSGPRGRAITTYEQYF. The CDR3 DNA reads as TGTGCCTGGAGTGGGCCGAGGGGGAGGGCAATTACTACCTACGAGCAGTACTTC.

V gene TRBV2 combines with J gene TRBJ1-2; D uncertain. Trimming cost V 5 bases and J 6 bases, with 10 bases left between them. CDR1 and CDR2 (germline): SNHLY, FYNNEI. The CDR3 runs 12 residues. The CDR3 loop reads CASSFSRDGYTF. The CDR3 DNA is TGTGCCAGCAGTTTTTCACGGGATGGCTACACCTTC.

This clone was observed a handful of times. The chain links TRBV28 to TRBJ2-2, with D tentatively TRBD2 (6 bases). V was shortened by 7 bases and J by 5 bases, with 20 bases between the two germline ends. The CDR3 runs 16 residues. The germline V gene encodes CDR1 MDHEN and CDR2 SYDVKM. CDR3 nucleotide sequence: TGTGCCAGCAAGGAGGGTTCCCCAACCCCTACCGGGGAGCTGTTTTTT. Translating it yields CASKEGSPTPTGELFF.

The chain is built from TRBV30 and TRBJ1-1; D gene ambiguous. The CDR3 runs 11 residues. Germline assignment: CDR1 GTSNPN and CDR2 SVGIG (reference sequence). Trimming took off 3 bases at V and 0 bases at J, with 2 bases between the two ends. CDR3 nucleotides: TGTGCCTGGAGCATGAACACTGAAGCTTTCTTT. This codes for CAWSMNTEAFF.

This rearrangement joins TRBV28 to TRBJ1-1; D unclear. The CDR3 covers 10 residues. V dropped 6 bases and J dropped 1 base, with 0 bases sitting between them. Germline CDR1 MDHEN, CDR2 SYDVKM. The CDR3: CASRNTEAFF. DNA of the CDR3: TGTGCCAGCAGGAACACTGAAGCTTTCTTT.

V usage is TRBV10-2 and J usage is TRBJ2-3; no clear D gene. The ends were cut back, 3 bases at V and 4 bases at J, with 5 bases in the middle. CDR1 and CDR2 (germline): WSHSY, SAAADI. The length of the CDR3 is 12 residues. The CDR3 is CASSDIADTQYF. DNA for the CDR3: TGCGCCAGCAGTGATATCGCAGATACGCAGTATTTT.

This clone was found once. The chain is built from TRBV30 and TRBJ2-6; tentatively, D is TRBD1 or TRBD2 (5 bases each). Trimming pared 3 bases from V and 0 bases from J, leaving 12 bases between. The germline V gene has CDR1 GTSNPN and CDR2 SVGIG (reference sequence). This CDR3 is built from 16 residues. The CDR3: CAWSRDGFSGANVLTF. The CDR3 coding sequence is TGTGCCTGGAGCCGGGACGGATTCTCTGGGGCCAACGTCCTGACTTTC.

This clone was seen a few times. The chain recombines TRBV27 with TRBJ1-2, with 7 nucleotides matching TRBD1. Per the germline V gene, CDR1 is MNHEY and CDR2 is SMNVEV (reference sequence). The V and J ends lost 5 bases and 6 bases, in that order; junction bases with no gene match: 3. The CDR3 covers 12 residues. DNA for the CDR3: TGTGCCAGCAGTAAGACAGGGCATGGCTACACCTTC. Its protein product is CASSKTGHGYTF.

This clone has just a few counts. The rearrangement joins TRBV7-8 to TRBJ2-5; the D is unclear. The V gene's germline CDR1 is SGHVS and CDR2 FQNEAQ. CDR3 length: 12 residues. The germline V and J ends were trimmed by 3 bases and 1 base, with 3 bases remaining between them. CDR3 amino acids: CASSFLQETQYF. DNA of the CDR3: TGTGCCAGCAGCTTCCTCCAAGAGACCCAGTACTTC.

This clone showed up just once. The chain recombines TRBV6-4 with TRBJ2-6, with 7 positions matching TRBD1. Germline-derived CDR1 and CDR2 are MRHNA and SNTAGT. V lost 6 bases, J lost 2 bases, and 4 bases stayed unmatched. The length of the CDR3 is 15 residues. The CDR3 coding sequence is TGTGCCAGCAGCGCTGGACAGGCTGGGGCCAACGTCCTGACTTTC. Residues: CASSAGQAGANVLTF.

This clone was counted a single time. This CDR3 is CASSPSPGGVEKLFF. The CDR3 DNA sequence: TGCGCCAGCAGCCCCTCCCCGGGGGGTGTTGAAAAACTGTTTTTT. The V call is TRBV5-1, the J call TRBJ1-4, with a tentative D call TRBD1 (5 bases). This CDR3 has 15 amino acids. Trimming took off 4 bases at V and 7 bases at J, with 17 bases between the two ends. Looked up from germline, CDR1 is SGHRS and CDR2 is YFSETQ.

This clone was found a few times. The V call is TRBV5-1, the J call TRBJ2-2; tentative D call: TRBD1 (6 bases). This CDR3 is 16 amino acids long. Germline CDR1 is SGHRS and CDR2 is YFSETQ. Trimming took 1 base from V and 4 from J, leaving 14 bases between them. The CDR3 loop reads CASSLMGQGTTGELFF. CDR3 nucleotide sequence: TGCGCCAGCAGCTTGATGGGGCAGGGGACCACCGGGGAGCTGTTTTTT.

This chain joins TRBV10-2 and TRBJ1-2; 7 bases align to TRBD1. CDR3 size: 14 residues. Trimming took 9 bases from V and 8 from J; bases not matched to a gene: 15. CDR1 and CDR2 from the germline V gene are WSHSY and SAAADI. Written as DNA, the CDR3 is TGCGCCAGTACCCCGGGACAGAAGTTTGGAGGCTACACCTTC. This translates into CASTPGQKFGGYTF.